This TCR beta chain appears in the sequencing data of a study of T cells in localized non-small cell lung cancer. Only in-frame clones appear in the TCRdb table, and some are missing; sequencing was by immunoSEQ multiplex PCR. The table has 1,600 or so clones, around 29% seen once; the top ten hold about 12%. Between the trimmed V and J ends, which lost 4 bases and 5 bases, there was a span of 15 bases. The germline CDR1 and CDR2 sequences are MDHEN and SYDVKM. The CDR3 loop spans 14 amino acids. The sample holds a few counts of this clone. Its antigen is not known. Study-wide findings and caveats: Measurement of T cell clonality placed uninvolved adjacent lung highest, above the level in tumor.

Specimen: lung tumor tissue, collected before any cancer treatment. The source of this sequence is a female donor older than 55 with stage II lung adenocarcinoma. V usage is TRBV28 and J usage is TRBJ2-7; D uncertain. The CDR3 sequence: CASSSTTTLNEQYF. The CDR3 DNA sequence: TGTGCCAGCAGTTCCACTACAACCCTCAACGAGCAGTACTTC.